Shown below are 22 T cell receptor beta chains from a single sample sequenced in a study of long-term antiretroviral therapy in people with HIV. Assay version v3.0 of immunoSEQ was used, and it was run at survey level. The table came from immunoSEQ multiplex PCR; TCRdb's copy has only in-frame clones and leaves some out. The table records 20,000 to 30,000 clones, about 86% of them present only once. Sequenced here: unsorted PBMCs, sampled 3 years after starting antiretroviral therapy. All receptors come from a man younger than 35 with HIV.

The DNA for the CDR3 is TGTGCCAGCTCACCGGACAGGGCCGGATCACCCCTCCACTTT. Translation: CASSPDRAGSPLHF. The chain combines TRBV18 with TRBJ1-6; 8 bases map to TRBD1. Germline V gives CDR1 KGHSH, CDR2 LQKENI. The CDR3 totals 14 residues. Trimming removed 3 bases from V and 10 bases from J; junction bases left unmatched: 5.

The V and J genes are TRBV7-9 and TRBJ1-2, with 7 bases aligning to TRBD1. Trimming at V came to 5 bases and at J to 0 bases, leaving 9 bases not matched to a gene. The length of the CDR3 is 16 residues. From germline, CDR1 is SEHNR and CDR2 FQNEAQ (reference sequence). CDR3 sequence (DNA): TGTGCCAGCAGCCCTTATATGACAGGGTCTAACTATGGCTACACCTTC. Its protein is CASSPYMTGSNYGYTF.

This chain connects TRBV5-1 to TRBJ2-5; D gene ambiguous. Germline CDR1 is SGHRS and CDR2 is YFSETQ. The V end was cut by 0 bases, the J end by 1 base, with 7 bases between. This CDR3 has 14 amino acids. Here the CDR3 reads CASSLGGSQETQYF. The CDR3 nucleotides read TGCGCCAGCAGCTTGGGAGGTAGCCAAGAGACCCAGTACTTC. Full variable domain (rest looked up from reference TRBV5-1 and TRBJ2-5): KAGVTQTPRYLIKTRGQQVTLSCSPISGHRSVSWYQQTPGQGLQFLFEYFSETQRNKGNFPGRFSGRQFSNSRSEMNVSTLELGDSALYLCASSLGGSQETQYFGPGTRLLVL.

The genes are TRBV5-1 and TRBJ2-1; TRBD2 agrees at 10 bases. CDR1 and CDR2 from the germline V gene are SGHRS and YFSETQ. This CDR3 has 16 residues. J lost 5 bases, V lost 4 bases, and 9 bases had no gene match. DNA for the CDR3: TGCGCCAGCAGCCAGTCTAGCGGGGGAACTGACAATGAGCAGTTCTTC. This codes for CASSQSSGGTDNEQFF.

This clone has just a few counts. The chain carries TRBV5-1 and TRBJ2-1; D is unclear. There are 15 residues in the CDR3. Trimming removed 0 bases at V and 4 bases at J, with 11 bases between. Germline V lookup: CDR1 SGHRS, CDR2 YFSETQ. Here the CDR3 DNA reads TGCGCCAGCAGCTTGGGACGACGCCCATACAATGAGCAGTTCTTC. Amino acid sequence: CASSLGRRPYNEQFF.

The CDR3 DNA is TGTGCCAGCAGGGCGGGGGCCCCTGGAAACACCATATATTTT. Its protein is CASRAGAPGNTIYF. This chain links TRBV7-6 with TRBJ1-3; weak D call: TRBD1 (6 bases). The CDR3 is 14 residues long. The germline V gene encodes CDR1 SGHVS and CDR2 FNYEAQ. With 6 bases removed from V and 2 bases from J, the gap between germline ends came to 11 bases.

CDR3 coding DNA: TGTGCCAGCAGTTTTTGGCAAGACCTCAATCAGCCCCAGCATTTT. Encoded protein: CASSFWQDLNQPQHF. The chain combines TRBV28 with TRBJ1-5; D not resolved. With 3 bases removed from V and 3 bases from J, the gap between germline ends came to 12 bases. Germline values: CDR1 MDHEN, CDR2 SYDVKM. CDR3 length: 15 amino acids.

This clone is a singleton in its sample. This chain joins TRBV5-1 and TRBJ2-7; D is perhaps TRBD1 or TRBD2 (5 bases each). The V and J ends lost 0 bases and 2 bases respectively, with 15 bases between them. In germline, CDR1 is SGHRS, CDR2 YFSETQ. CDR3 length: 16 residues. The CDR3 region has the DNA TGCGCCAGCAGCTTGGCGTGGGACGGAGGTCCCTACGAGCAGTACTTC. This encodes CASSLAWDGGPYEQYF.

The chain carries TRBV27 and TRBJ1-1; tentative D call: TRBD1 (5 bases). The CDR3 has 13 residues. Germline V gives CDR1 MNHEY, CDR2 SMNVEV (reference sequence). Trimming cost V 1 base and J 5 bases, with 8 bases left between them. CDR3 DNA sequence: TGTGCCAGCAGTTTATTCCGGGGGACTGAAGCTTTCTTT. It is translated as CASSLFRGTEAFF.

The chain joins TRBV29-1 to TRBJ2-1; 8 bases map to TRBD2. Germline-derived CDR1 and CDR2 are SQVTM and ANQGSEA. Trimming removed 6 bases from V and 6 bases from J; junction bases left unmatched: 7. The CDR3 totals 13 residues. The CDR3 is CSVRSGGFNEQFF. In DNA, the CDR3 is TGCAGCGTCCGCAGCGGGGGCTTCAATGAGCAGTTCTTC.

The chain has TRBV6-6 and TRBJ2-7, with D perhaps given as TRBD1 or TRBD2 (5 bases each). Trimming removed 6 bases at V and 3 bases at J, with 15 bases between. The V gene's germline CDR1 is MNHNY and CDR2 SVGAGI (reference sequence). This CDR3 region has 14 residues. This CDR3 is CASSRDLASYEQYF. DNA of the CDR3: TGTGCCAGCAGCAGGGACCTCGCTAGCTACGAGCAGTACTTC.

The V gene is TRBV7-9, the J gene TRBJ1-6; TRBD1 is a possible D gene (5 bases). CDR1 and CDR2 (germline): SEHNR, FQNEAQ (reference sequence). The CDR3 is 13 amino acids. Trimming shortened V by 5 bases and J by 9 bases, and 11 bases separated the two germline ends. The CDR3 loop is CASSLEGISPLHF. Here the CDR3 DNA reads TGTGCCAGCAGCCTTGAGGGGATTTCACCCCTCCACTTT.

This clone was found once. The chain uses TRBV7-9 and TRBJ1-4, with 8 bases that match TRBD1. In germline, CDR1 is SEHNR, CDR2 FQNEAQ (reference sequence). J gave up 7 bases and V 5 bases, and 9 bases lay outside the gene matches. This CDR3 contains 15 residues. For the CDR3, the DNA is TGTGCCAGCAGCGTATTCAGGGGGCGAGTTGAAAAACTGTTTTTT. This encodes CASSVFRGRVEKLFF.

V is TRBV29-1 and J is TRBJ2-7; 7 bases agree with TRBD1. V lost 5 bases, J lost 2 bases, and 9 bases stayed unmatched. Germline CDR1 reads SQVTM; CDR2 reads ANQGSEA. CDR3 length: 14 residues. Here the CDR3 reads CSVRSETGPYEQYF. For the CDR3, the DNA is TGCAGCGTTCGATCCGAGACAGGGCCCTACGAGCAGTACTTC.

This rearrangement joins TRBV5-1 to TRBJ2-5; 8 nucleotides align to TRBD1. V lost 7 bases, J lost 1 base, and 3 bases stayed unmatched. The CDR3 has 13 residues. In germline, CDR1 is SGHRS, CDR2 YFSETQ. The chain's CDR3 is CASGQGSQETQYF. CDR3 coding DNA: TGCGCCAGCGGACAGGGTTCCCAAGAGACCCAGTACTTC.

The chain combines TRBV5-1 with TRBJ2-1; 7 positions match TRBD2. There are 13 residues in the CDR3. J lost 9 bases, V lost 4 bases, and 7 bases had no gene match. Germline V CDR1 and CDR2: SGHRS, YFSETQ. In DNA form, the CDR3 reads TGCGCCAGCAGCCGGGCGGGGGAGGGTGAGCAGTTCTTC. This encodes CASSRAGEGEQFF.

The chain uses TRBV5-5 and TRBJ1-1; D possibly corresponds to TRBD1 (5 bases). The CDR3 loop spans 16 amino acids. Germline assignment: CDR1 SGHKS and CDR2 YYEKEE (reference sequence). The V end lost 4 bases, the J end lost 0 bases, and 16 bases lay between the germline ends. The CDR3: CASSPGWGVVNTEAFF. The CDR3 DNA sequence: TGTGCCAGCAGCCCGGGGTGGGGGGTCGTGAACACTGAAGCTTTCTTT.

V usage is TRBV28 and J usage is TRBJ2-7; D not certain. The CDR3 runs to 15 residues. V was cut by 5 bases and J by 0 bases, with 14 bases left in between. CDR1 is MDHEN and CDR2 is SYDVKM in the germline V gene. The CDR3 DNA follows: TGTGCCAGCAGTCCCCCGACAACAAGCTCCTACGAGCAGTACGTC. It translates to CASSPPTTSSYEQYV.

The chain has TRBV15 and TRBJ1-3; D is possibly TRBD1 (6 bases). There are 16 residues in the CDR3. Germline assignment: CDR1 LNHNV and CDR2 YYDKDF (reference sequence). Trimming cost V 1 base and J 2 bases, with 12 bases left between them. CDR3 amino acids: CATSRGAGAAGNTIYF. CDR3 DNA: TGTGCCACCAGCAGAGGGGCAGGGGCCGCTGGAAACACCATATATTTT.

The CDR3 spells CSVTTGAPNTGELFF. CDR3 DNA sequence: TGCAGCGTTACTACGGGGGCCCCGAACACCGGGGAGCTGTTTTTT. The chain has TRBV29-1 and TRBJ2-2; D tentatively reads TRBD1 or TRBD2 (6 bases each). Germline assignment: CDR1 SQVTM and CDR2 ANQGSEA. This CDR3 contains 15 residues. Trimming left V 5 bases short and J 0 bases short, with 13 bases between.

This clone showed up just a few times. The chain combines TRBV6-1 with TRBJ1-6, with 8 bases identical to TRBD1. The CDR3 is made up of 14 amino acids. Germline V gives CDR1 MNHNS, CDR2 SASEGT. After removal of 11 bases from V and 6 bases from J, the junction contained 9 bases not matched to a gene. This CDR3 reads CAGSRTGGNSPLHF. As DNA, the CDR3 is TGTGCCGGGTCGCGAACAGGGGGTAATTCACCCCTCCACTTT.

V and J are TRBV28 and TRBJ2-7; D is perhaps TRBD1 (6 bases). Germline-derived CDR1 and CDR2 are MDHEN and SYDVKM. This CDR3 region has 13 residues. Trimming took 5 bases from V and 3 from J, leaving 11 bases between them. The CDR3: CASSVTGFYEQYF. CDR3 coding DNA: TGTGCCAGCAGTGTGACAGGATTCTACGAGCAGTACTTC.